This TCR beta chain was recovered during a study of blood T cell repertoires in COVID-19. The overall study: PBMCs, B-cell-depleted T cells, or T cells provided the cDNA or gDNA that made up the material.

Original data processing: Cell counts per sample came from amplifying reference gene primers. Repertoires were generated with immunoSEQ multiplex PCR, while TCRdb's copy carries only in-frame clones and drops some. V and J calls and clone size follow that table, whereas D and trimming were derived from the DNA. The sample lists about 60,000 clones; over 75% were seen once. The receptor comes from a man in his fifties or sixties with active COVID-19. Material: peripheral blood.

Here the CDR3 DNA reads TGTGCCAGCAGTTTAGGAGGGGTGCGAAACTATGGCTACACCTTC. It specifies CASSLGGVRNYGYTF. The J gene is TRBJ1-2, the V gene TRBV27; D may be TRBD1 (5 bases). Trimming pared 2 bases from V and 2 bases from J, leaving 12 bases between. The CDR3 spans 15 residues. In germline, CDR1 is MNHEY, CDR2 SMNVEV (reference sequence).